Listed below are T cell receptor beta chains from one sample, sequenced in a study of blood T cell repertoires in COVID-19. Some clones are missing from TCRdb's copy, which holds only in-frame ones; the method was immunoSEQ multiplex PCR. In the table there are some 94,000 clones, approximately 90% of which are singletons. Specimen: peripheral blood. These receptors came from a human donor in a cohort sampled during active COVID-19. The CDR3 runs from the conserved cysteine through the conserved F or W. A D gene is named only where the DNA matches it firmly. Clone size is not always given. Where it is, it says once, few, many or a class for expanded clones.

d_gene	abundance	j_gene	v_gene	CDR3nt	CDR3aa
TRBD2	.	TRBJ2-7	TRBV4-3	TGCGCCAGCAGCCATGTAGCGGGAGAGGGGTACGAGCAGTACTTC	CASSHVAGEGYEQYF
.	.	TRBJ1-5	TRBV19	TGTGCCAGTGCTATTAGAGGTGCAGCGGGTCAGCCCCAGCATTTT	CASAIRGAAGQPQHF
.	.	TRBJ1-1	TRBV5-1	TGCGCCAGCAGCCTGGATGGACAGAACACTGAAGCTTTCTTT	CASSLDGQNTEAFF
TRBD1	.	TRBJ1-1	TRBV11-2	TGTGCCAGCAGCAACCAGGGGGCGACTGAAGCTTTCTTT	CASSNQGATEAFF
.	.	TRBJ2-3	TRBV12-3/TRBV12-4	TGTGCCAGCAGTCTTAGCGGCACAGATACGCAGTATTTT	CASSLSGTDTQYF
.	.	TRBJ1-4	TRBV3-1/TRBV3-2	TGTGCCAGCAGCCAAGCCATGACCTCCTCGGGTGAAAAACTGTTTTTT	CASSQAMTSSGEKLFF
TRBD2	.	TRBJ2-1	TRBV3-1/TRBV3-2	TGTGCCAGCAGCCTTAGGACTAGCGGTTACAATGAGCAGTTCTTC	CASSLRTSGYNEQFF
.	.	TRBJ1-1	TRBV18	TGTGCCAGCTCACCGGACAGTTGGAACACTGAAGCTTTCTTT	CASSPDSWNTEAFF
.	.	TRBJ2-1	TRBV10-1	TGCGCCAGCAGTGAGGGGGAAGGAGGTTCCTACAATGAGCAGTTCTTC	CASSEGEGGSYNEQFF
TRBD1	.	TRBJ1-4	TRBV28	TGTGCCAGCGGGTCGAGACAGGGTATGATGAATGAAAAACTGTTTTTT	CASGSRQGMMNEKLFF
TRBD1	.	TRBJ1-3	TRBV7-2	TGTGCCAGCAGCCTGGACAGGACTGGAAACACCATATATTTT	CASSLDRTGNTIYF
TRBD2	.	TRBJ2-1	TRBV13	TGTGCCAGCAGGGGGACTAGCGGGAGTGGAGGGCAGTTCTTC	CASRGTSGSGGQFF
TRBD1	.	TRBJ2-7	TRBV19	TGTGCAACTAGGGGGCAGGGGGTCTACGAGCAGTACTTC	CATRGQGVYEQYF
.	.	TRBJ2-4	TRBV28	TGTGCCAGCGCAGGGGATAGGAACATTCAGTACTTC	CASAGDRNIQYF
.	.	TRBJ1-5	TRBV12-1	TGTGCCAGCAGCTTTGCCGGACAGGGGGAGAATCAGCCCCAGCATTTT	CASSFAGQGENQPQHF
TRBD2	.	TRBJ2-1	TRBV4-3	TGCGCCAGCAGCCTGTCTAGCGGGAGGAGCAATGAGCAGTTCTTC	CASSLSSGRSNEQFF
.	.	TRBJ2-1	TRBV28	TGTGCCAGCAAGCCTTTTAAAGTCTTGATCAATGAGCAGTTCTTC	CASKPFKVLINEQFF
.	few	TRBJ2-3	TRBV5-1	TGCGCCAGCAGCCTGACTTTTGTTACAGATACGCAGTATTTT	CASSLTFVTDTQYF
.	.	TRBJ2-1	TRBV6-6	TGTGCCAGCAGTTACTCGGGCAGTTACAATGAGCAGTTCTTC	CASSYSGSYNEQFF
.	.	TRBJ2-1	TRBV24-1	TGTGCCACCAGTGACCCCACGGCAGCGGTTAATGAGCAGTTCTTC	CATSDPTAAVNEQFF
TRBD2	.	TRBJ2-7	TRBV10-3	TGTGCCATCAGTGATCGGCTAGCGGGAGGCCCCTCCTACGAGCAGTACTTC	CAISDRLAGGPSYEQYF
.	.	TRBJ1-4	TRBV28	TGTGCCAGCAGTCCGGGGGGGACGAATGAAAAACTGTTTTTT	CASSPGGTNEKLFF
TRBD1	.	TRBJ2-3	TRBV12-3/TRBV12-4	TGTGCCAGCAGCAAGGGACAGGGAAGGCAGTATTTT	CASSKGQGRQYF
.	few	TRBJ2-1	TRBV27	TGTGCCAGCAGTTTACTGACAGCCTTCTTGAATGAGCAGTTCTTC	CASSLLTAFLNEQFF
TRBD1	.	TRBJ1-6	TRBV19	TGTGCCAGCCAGTCCGGGACAGAAATTTATAATTCACCCCTCCACTTT	CASQSGTEIYNSPLHF
.	.	TRBJ1-3	TRBV10-3	TGTGCCATCAGTGAGAGCGGGAGTCGAAACACCATATATTTT	CAISESGSRNTIYF
.	.	TRBJ2-2	TRBV24-1	TGTGCCACCAGTGATTTGTCCAGGGACACCGGGGAGCTGTTTTTT	CATSDLSRDTGELFF
TRBD2	.	TRBJ2-1	TRBV9	TGTGCCAGCAGCGTGTTGGCGGGGGGGCTCAATGAGCAGTTCTTC	CASSVLAGGLNEQFF
.	.	TRBJ1-1	TRBV11-2	TGTGCCAGCAGGGGGCCGGGTATTAACACTGAAGCTTTCTTT	CASRGPGINTEAFF
TRBD1	.	TRBJ2-3	TRBV6-2/TRBV6-3	TGTGCCAGCAGTTGGACAGGAGATACGCAGTATTTT	CASSWTGDTQYF
.	.	TRBJ2-7	TRBV30	TGTGCCTGGAGCCCCCGAGGGGGGAGGGCCGAGCAGTACTTC	CAWSPRGGRAEQYF
TRBD2	once	TRBJ2-3	TRBV27	TGTGCCAGCAGTTCGTCCGGACTAGTGACGAACACAGATACGCAGTATTTT	CASSSSGLVTNTDTQYF
TRBD2	.	TRBJ2-7	TRBV7-9	TGTGCCAGCAGCACTCAGGGAGGGCCGTACGAGCAGTACTTC	CASSTQGGPYEQYF
.	.	TRBJ2-1	TRBV15	TGTGCCACCAGAGGGAGAGGCATCATCCGTGAGCAGTTCTTC	CATRGRGIIREQFF
.	.	TRBJ1-1	TRBV7-2	TGTGCCAGCAGCTTAGCGGGGGGGGTAATGAACACTGAAGCTTTCTTT	CASSLAGGVMNTEAFF
.	.	TRBJ2-3	TRBV18	TGTGCCAGCTCACCCAAACTAGCCTCTAGCACAGATACGCAGTATTTT	CASSPKLASSTDTQYF
TRBD1	.	TRBJ2-1	TRBV2	TGTGCCAGCAACGGACAGGGTGGGCCCTACAATGAGCAGTTCTTC	CASNGQGGPYNEQFF
TRBD1	.	TRBJ2-7	TRBV10-3	TGTGCCATCAGCGCGACAGGGGGCCCCTACGAGCAGTACTTC	CAISATGGPYEQYF
.	.	TRBJ1-6	TRBV4-3	TGCGCCAGCCAGGCAGGGGATAATTCACCCCTCCACTTT	CASQAGDNSPLHF
.	.	TRBJ1-6	TRBV9	TGTGCCAGCAGCGTCCGACTTCAAAATGGAAATTCACCCCTCCACTTT	CASSVRLQNGNSPLHF
TRBD1	.	TRBJ2-3	TRBV27	TGTGCCAGCAGTCCCCTCGACAGGGAAGGGGTAAGCACAGATACGCAGTATTTT	CASSPLDREGVSTDTQYF
.	.	TRBJ1-1	TRBV4-3	TGCGCCAGCAGCCAAGACAGGGCCGGGGGAGCTTTCTTT	CASSQDRAGGAFF
.	.	TRBJ1-2	TRBV10-1	TGCGCCAGCACTCAGACAGCCGGCTACACCTTC	CASTQTAGYTF
.	.	TRBJ2-3	TRBV11-3	TGTGCCAGCAGCTCCCCCCCCTCCACAGATACGCAGTATTTT	CASSSPPSTDTQYF
.	.	TRBJ2-3	TRBV19	TGTGCCAGTAGTGACGTGGGGAGAAGCACAGATACGCAGTATTTT	CASSDVGRSTDTQYF
TRBD1	.	TRBJ1-1	TRBV15	TGTGCCACCAGCGAAGACAGGGGGATACGGAACACTGAAGCTTTCTTT	CATSEDRGIRNTEAFF
TRBD2	once	TRBJ2-1	TRBV6-2/TRBV6-3	TGTGCCAGCAGTCCGGGACTAGCGGGAGGGCCTGGTGAGCAGTTCTTC	CASSPGLAGGPGEQFF
TRBD2	.	TRBJ2-7	TRBV19	TGTGCCAGTAGTCTCGGACTAGCGGGAACCTACGAGCAGTACTTC	CASSLGLAGTYEQYF
.	.	TRBJ1-4	TRBV7-2	TGTGCCAGCAGCTCGCTGGACAGTCCTGAAAAACTGTTTTTT	CASSSLDSPEKLFF
.	.	TRBJ2-7	TRBV5-6	TGTGCCAGCAGCTTGGACAGAGTGGGGCAGTACTTC	CASSLDRVGQYF
TRBD1	.	TRBJ1-5	TRBV7-9	TGTGCCAGCAGCTTAAAGGACAGGGAGGCCCAGCATTTT	CASSLKDREAQHF
TRBD1	.	TRBJ1-5	TRBV24-1	TGTGCCACCAGTGATGGACAGGGCCAGCCCCAGCATTTT	CATSDGQGQPQHF
TRBD2	.	TRBJ2-7	TRBV5-4	TGTGCCAGCAGCCTACCGGGACTAGCGGGGGGGCTGTACGAGCAGTACTTC	CASSLPGLAGGLYEQYF
TRBD1	.	TRBJ2-5	TRBV6-6	TGTGCCAGCAGCCAGGGGGTTCGAGGGGAGACCCAGTACTTC	CASSQGVRGETQYF
TRBD2	.	TRBJ2-3	TRBV5-4	TGTGCCAGCAGCCCGACTAGCGGGGCTAGCACAGATACGCAGTATTTT	CASSPTSGASTDTQYF
.	.	TRBJ1-2	TRBV14	TGTGCCAGCAGCCAAGTGCGGACAGACTATGGCTACACCTTC	CASSQVRTDYGYTF
.	.	TRBJ1-1	TRBV7-2	TGTGCCAGCAGTTTTACAGCGGGGGTCATGAACACTGAAGCTTTCTTT	CASSFTAGVMNTEAFF
TRBD2	once	TRBJ2-2	TRBV4-1	TGCGCCAGCAGCCAAGATCGGGGGGTCCGAGACACCGGGGAGCTGTTTTTT	CASSQDRGVRDTGELFF
.	few	TRBJ1-5	TRBV5-8	TGTGCCAGCAGCTTGCTCCTTAGCAATCAGCCCCAGCATTTT	CASSLLLSNQPQHF
TRBD2	.	TRBJ2-5	TRBV7-2	TGTGCCAGCAGCAATAAGGCGGGGGGGGTTCAAGAGACCCAGTACTTC	CASSNKAGGVQETQYF